The table lists the clone carrying this T cell receptor beta chain with a few counts. CDR1 is MNHEY, CDR2 SMNVEV, per germline (reference sequence). Trimming removed 7 bases at V and 9 bases at J, with 21 bases between. The CDR3 totals 14 residues. Produced via immunoSEQ multiplex PCR; TCRdb's table is partial and in-frame only. The table lists tens of thousands of clones, roughly 92% of them singletons. This record belongs to a study of OX40 agonist ivuxolimab in advanced cancers. Study information: Earlier treatment with anti-PD-1, anti-PD-L1 or anti-CTLA-4 was permitted, and over 35% had received some.

The receptor was isolated from an adult with an advanced solid tumor such as melanoma, head and neck, liver or kidney cancer. This specimen consisted of CD4+ or CD8+ T cells sorted from blood, obtained in a trial of the OX40 agonist ivuxolimab. The J gene is TRBJ1-2, the V gene TRBV27, with D uncertain. CDR3 DNA: TGTGCCAGCATTGAGGACCCGGGTAAAGGGAGCTACACCTTC. As protein: CASIEDPGKGSYTF.